There are a few counts of the clone carrying this T cell receptor (beta chain). Its antigen is as yet unknown. MiXCR, applied by TCRdb to the RT-PCR reads, yields one record per CDR3 protein. The table lists more than 700,000 distinct CDR3 sequences, around 21% of them singletons. The record originates from a study of response to subunit inactivated influenza vaccine. General study points: The study's authors posited that every seasonal influenza vaccination enlists few new T cells.

The length of the CDR3 is 18 residues. CDR1 is LGHNA, CDR2 YNFKEQ, per germline. J gave up 5 bases and V 5 bases, and 17 bases lay outside the gene matches. The gene calls are TRBV4-2 and TRBJ2-1, with 8 bases aligning to TRBD2. The sequencing here drew on PBMCs from blood, taken roughly 5 days after vaccination. This clonotype was obtained from a man aged 45 to 65 who received an inactivated influenza vaccine. CDR3 in DNA: TGTGCCAGCAGCGCATTTGTCGGGGGGGCGCTCGGGCACAATGAGCAGTTCTTC. Protein sequence: CASSAFVGGALGHNEQFF.